This TCR beta chain emerged from a study of cytomegalovirus exposure and HLA in healthy donors. Primers: 60 Vbeta forward and 13 Jbeta reverse. Libraries were prepared by immunoSEQ multiplex PCR; TCRdb keeps only in-frame clonotypes and omits some of them. The sample consists of 250,000 or so clones, about nine tenths of them appearing once. What was sequenced was PBMCs. This clonotype was sampled from a girl aged 2-9 years in good health and CMV-seronegative.

The CDR3 is CASSNPGIGATNEKLFF. CDR3 sequence (DNA): TGTGCCAGCAGCAACCCCGGGATCGGGGCAACTAATGAAAAACTGTTTTTT. This rearrangement joins TRBV7-9 to TRBJ1-4; D not resolved. V lost 5 bases and J lost 0, with 16 bases in between. The CDR3 is made up of 17 amino acids. CDR1 and CDR2 from the germline V gene are SEHNR and FQNEAQ (reference sequence).